The 24 T cell receptor beta chains given below trace back to one sample, sequenced in a study of CD8+ T cells in alopecia areata. In each case, RNA was isolated and then reverse transcribed into cDNA as the sequencing template. Generated by immunoSEQ multiplex PCR, the TCRdb table keeps only in-frame clones and is missing some. In the table there are about 280,000 clones, 58% of which are singletons. The treatment here: oral pan-JAK inhibitor, 5-10 mg twice daily. The sample here was CD4+ T cells sorted from blood, taken at week 24, from a patient treated with tofacitinib. These receptors came from a human donor with alopecia areata.

The chain recombines TRBV5-1 with TRBJ2-5; tentative D call: TRBD2 (6 bases). The CDR3 contains 14 residues. The germline V and J ends were trimmed by 1 base and 2 bases, with 9 bases remaining between them. Germline CDR1 is SGHRS and CDR2 is YFSETQ. The CDR3 nucleotides are TGCGCCAGCAGCTTGTTTAGCGGTCAAGAGACCCAGTACTTC. Translation gives CASSLFSGQETQYF.

The rearrangement uses TRBV7-6 and TRBJ2-5; the D is unclear. Trimming removed 1 base from V and 0 bases from J, with 3 bases in between. Looked up from germline, CDR1 is SGHVS and CDR2 is FNYEAQ. The length of the CDR3 is 13 residues. The CDR3 is CASSLGHQETQYF. DNA for the CDR3: TGTGCCAGCAGCTTAGGGCACCAAGAGACCCAGTACTTC. The full variable domain, rest sourced from reference TRBV7-6 and TRBJ2-5, is GAGVSQSPRYKVTKRGQDVALRCDPISGHVSLYWYRQALGQGPEFLTYFNYEAQQDKSGLPNDRFSAERPEGSISTLTIQRTEQRDSAMYRCASSLGHQETQYFGPGTRLLVL.

Only one count was recorded for this clone. V gene TRBV28 combines with J gene TRBJ1-5; D is uncertain. The germline V gene encodes CDR1 MDHEN and CDR2 SYDVKM. Trimming pared 1 base from V and 0 bases from J, leaving 4 bases between. CDR3 length: 14 residues. The CDR3 bases are TGTGCCAGCAGTTTATACTATAGCAATCAGCCCCAGCATTTT. Its protein is CASSLYYSNQPQHF.

The rearrangement uses TRBV5-6 and TRBJ1-5; no definite D call. This CDR3 region has 16 residues. Per germline, CDR1 SGHDT and CDR2 YYEEEE. Trimming took 4 bases from V and 0 from J, leaving 14 bases between them. CDR3 coding DNA: TGTGCCAGCAGCCTCCTCGGTGGGGATAGCAATCAGCCCCAGCATTTT. It yields the protein CASSLLGGDSNQPQHF.

The sample holds one count of this clone. This chain connects TRBV19 to TRBJ1-5, with D tentatively TRBD1 (5 bases). Germline CDR1 and CDR2: LNHDA and SQIVND (reference sequence). This CDR3 has 15 residues. Trimming shortened V by 5 bases and J by 4 bases, and 15 bases separated the two germline ends. The CDR3 reads CASSVTALPNQPQHF. The CDR3 DNA sequence: TGTGCCAGTAGTGTGACAGCGCTTCCAAATCAGCCCCAGCATTTT. The full variable domain, with the rest looked up from reference TRBV19 and TRBJ1-5, is DGGITQSPKYLFRKEGQNVTLSCEQNLNHDAMYWYRQDPGQGLRLIYYSQIVNDFQKGDIAEGYSVSREKKESFPLTVTSAQKNPTAFYLCASSVTALPNQPQHFGDGTRLSIL.

In its sample, this clone was seen a few times. The chain links TRBV19 to TRBJ2-5, with 7 bases lining up with TRBD2. With 5 bases clipped from V and 2 bases from J, the junction kept 8 bases outside the gene matches. This CDR3 spans 15 amino acids. Germline assignment: CDR1 LNHDA and CDR2 SQIVND (reference sequence). This CDR3 reads CASSPRPGGQETQYF. Written as DNA, the CDR3 is TGTGCCAGTAGTCCCCGGCCGGGAGGTCAAGAGACCCAGTACTTC.

CDR3 in DNA: TGTGCCAGCAGTGAAATGGCTAGCGGGGCACAAGAGACCCAGTACTTC. Translation gives CASSEMASGAQETQYF. This chain links TRBV2 with TRBJ2-5; 9 bases fit TRBD2. This CDR3 comprises 16 residues. The germline gives CDR1 SNHLY, CDR2 FYNNEI. V was pared by 2 bases and J by 2 bases, with 6 bases of the junction left unmatched.

V and J are TRBV4-1 and TRBJ1-4; D is unresolved. Germline V lookup: CDR1 MGHRA, CDR2 YSYEKL. The CDR3 runs to 15 residues. Trimming left V 5 bases short and J 1 base short, with 11 bases between. CDR3 nucleotide sequence: TGCGCCAGCAGCTCCCCCGGGAAAACTAATGAAAAACTGTTTTTT. Translation: CASSSPGKTNEKLFF.

The chain employs TRBV5-1 and TRBJ2-5, with a possible D match to TRBD1 (6 bases). Germline values: CDR1 SGHRS, CDR2 YFSETQ. V dropped 2 bases and J dropped 5 bases, with 10 bases sitting between them. The CDR3 extends over 13 amino acids. The DNA of the CDR3 is TGCGCCAGCAGCTTCCCAGGGGAGGAGACCCAGTACTTC. This encodes CASSFPGEETQYF. Drawing the rest from reference TRBV5-1 and TRBJ2-5, the complete variable domain is KAGVTQTPRYLIKTRGQQVTLSCSPISGHRSVSWYQQTPGQGLQFLFEYFSETQRNKGNFPGRFSGRQFSNSRSEMNVSTLELGDSALYLCASSFPGEETQYFGPGTRLLVL.

The genes are TRBV9 and TRBJ2-7; TRBD1 agrees at 7 bases. The germline gives CDR1 SGDLS, CDR2 YYNGEE. The CDR3 loop spans 15 amino acids. Trimming at V came to 0 bases and at J to 3 bases, leaving 6 bases not matched to a gene. CDR3: CASSVAGTEYYEQYF. The CDR3 coding sequence is TGTGCCAGCAGCGTAGCCGGGACAGAATACTACGAGCAGTACTTC.

The CDR3 region is CAWSVHQGQGNEQYF. DNA for the CDR3: TGTGCCTGGAGTGTACATCAGGGACAGGGAAACGAGCAGTACTTC. The gene calls are TRBV30 and TRBJ2-7; 9 bases align to TRBD1. V lost 0 bases, J lost 5 bases, and 8 bases stayed unmatched. CDR1 is GTSNPN and CDR2 is SVGIG in the germline V gene (reference sequence). The CDR3 runs 15 residues.

The chain uses TRBV5-1 and TRBJ1-6; 8 bases are a match to TRBD1. The CDR3 spans 17 residues. Per the germline V gene, CDR1 is SGHRS and CDR2 is YFSETQ. The junction had 10 bases not matched to a gene; V was cut back by 1 base and J by 7 bases. CDR3 sequence: CASSLYPRTGINSPLHF. DNA for the CDR3: TGCGCCAGCAGCTTGTACCCCCGGACAGGGATAAATTCACCCCTCCACTTT.

There are a few counts of this clone. This sequence joins TRBV9 and TRBJ1-3; D is possibly TRBD1 (6 bases). The germline V and J ends were trimmed by 3 bases and 2 bases, with 9 bases remaining between them. The CDR3 runs 14 residues. The germline CDR1 and CDR2 sequences are SGDLS and YYNGEE. CDR3 region: CASSGGAAGNTIYF. DNA for the CDR3: TGTGCCAGCAGCGGGGGGGCCGCTGGAAACACCATATATTTT.

This chain uses TRBV7-2 with TRBJ1-4; weak D call: TRBD1 (5 bases). Germline CDR1 is SGHTA and CDR2 is FQGNSA. This CDR3 spans 15 amino acids. V was clipped by 5 bases and J by 0 bases, with 10 bases between them. The DNA of the CDR3 is TGTGCCAGCAGCCCCGACAGTGCAACTAATGAAAAACTGTTTTTT. It translates to CASSPDSATNEKLFF.

This chain links TRBV2 with TRBJ1-5; D not certain. V was clipped by 8 bases and J by 5 bases, with 13 bases between them. The length of the CDR3 is 13 residues. CDR1 and CDR2 from the germline V gene are SNHLY and FYNNEI. The CDR3 is CASSRAGDQPQHF. The DNA for the CDR3 is TGTGCCAGCTCACGGGCCGGGGATCAGCCCCAGCATTTT. The full variable domain, in which reference TRBV2 and TRBJ1-5 provide the parts outside the CDR3, is EPEVTQTPSHQVTQMGQEVILRCVPISNHLYFYWYRQILGQKVEFLVSFYNNEISEKSEIFDDQFSVERPDGSNFTLKIRSTKLEDSAMYFCASSRAGDQPQHFGDGTRLSIL.

This clone turned up a few times. The rearrangement uses TRBV29-1 and TRBJ2-2; D is unresolved. Germline values: CDR1 SQVTM, CDR2 ANQGSEA. Deletions cut 3 bases from V and 1 base from J, with 6 bases between. This CDR3 region has 13 residues. This chain's CDR3 is CSVDGLNTGELFF. CDR3 bases: TGCAGCGTTGACGGCCTGAACACCGGGGAGCTGTTTTTT.

The J gene is TRBJ2-3, the V gene TRBV30, with 11 bases identical to TRBD2. The CDR3 is 13 amino acids. V dropped 8 bases and J dropped 3; count of bases not matched to a gene: 4. Germline-derived CDR1 and CDR2 are GTSNPN and SVGIG (reference sequence). The CDR3 coding sequence is TGTGCCGGAACTAGCGGGGGAACAGATACGCAGTATTTT. Amino acids: CAGTSGGTDTQYF.

V gene TRBV30 combines with J gene TRBJ1-1; TRBD1 agrees at 7 bases. J lost 8 bases, V lost 6 bases, and 12 bases had no gene match. Per germline, CDR1 GTSNPN and CDR2 SVGIG (reference sequence). The CDR3 contains 13 residues. For the CDR3, the DNA is TGTGCCTGTCCCCAGACAGGGACCACAGAAGCTTTCTTT. Translated: CACPQTGTTEAFF.

This rearrangement joins TRBV11-3 to TRBJ2-1; 8 bases fit TRBD2. Germline values: CDR1 SGHNT, CDR2 YENEEA. Trimming took 5 bases from V and 7 from J; bases not matched to a gene: 4. The CDR3 contains 13 residues. The CDR3 DNA reads as TGTGCCAGCAGCCGGACTAGCCGGAATGAGCAGTTCTTC. Its protein is CASSRTSRNEQFF.

The V call is TRBV5-1, the J call TRBJ2-1; either TRBD1 or TRBD2 may supply D (5 bases each). This CDR3 has 15 residues. V lost 2 bases, J lost 5 bases, and 14 bases lay in between. Per germline, CDR1 SGHRS and CDR2 YFSETQ. Written as DNA, the CDR3 is TGCGCCAGCAGCTTAACGGGGACCCCAAACAATGAGCAGTTCTTC. Its protein is CASSLTGTPNNEQFF.

This clone was recorded a few times. V usage is TRBV10-3 and J usage is TRBJ1-1; D might be TRBD1 (5 bases). This CDR3 is 15 amino acids long. Per germline, CDR1 ENHRY and CDR2 SYGVKD. V lost 3 bases and J lost 5, with 16 bases in between. The CDR3 reads CAISDLGRAETEAFF. In DNA, the CDR3 is TGTGCCATCAGTGACCTGGGCAGGGCTGAGACTGAAGCTTTCTTT.

This clone was counted a few times. This chain connects TRBV4-3 to TRBJ2-3; 8 positions match TRBD2. The germline V gene encodes CDR1 LGHNA and CDR2 YSLEER. V lost 0 bases, J lost 5 bases, and 10 bases stayed unmatched. The CDR3 runs 17 residues. The CDR3 loop reads CASSQDTGRGAIDTQYF. The CDR3 DNA reads TGCGCCAGCAGCCAAGATACGGGGCGGGGGGCCATAGATACGCAGTATTTT.

V and J are TRBV30 and TRBJ1-5; D is possibly TRBD1 (5 bases). The CDR3 extends over 17 amino acids. The germline gives CDR1 GTSNPN, CDR2 SVGIG (reference sequence). Trimming left V 3 bases short and J 0 bases short, with 18 bases between. This CDR3 is CAWSRRVGENSNQPQHF. The CDR3 DNA follows: TGTGCCTGGAGCCGTAGGGTGGGGGAGAATAGCAATCAGCCCCAGCATTTT.

The V and J genes are TRBV30 and TRBJ2-3; 8 positions match TRBD1. After removal of 3 bases from V and 1 base from J, the junction contained 9 bases not matched to a gene. The CDR3 is 16 residues long. In germline, CDR1 is GTSNPN, CDR2 SVGIG (reference sequence). CDR3 DNA sequence: TGTGCCTGGAGGAGGTTGACAGGGGACGGCACAGATACGCAGTATTTT. Translating it yields CAWRRLTGDGTDTQYF. Full variable domain (outside the CDR3, taken from reference TRBV30 and TRBJ2-3): SQTIHQWPATLVQPVGSPLSLECTVEGTSNPNLYWYRQAAGRGLQLLFYSVGIGQISSEVPQNLSASRPQDRQFILSSKKLLLSDSGFYLCAWRRLTGDGTDTQYFGPGTRLTVL.